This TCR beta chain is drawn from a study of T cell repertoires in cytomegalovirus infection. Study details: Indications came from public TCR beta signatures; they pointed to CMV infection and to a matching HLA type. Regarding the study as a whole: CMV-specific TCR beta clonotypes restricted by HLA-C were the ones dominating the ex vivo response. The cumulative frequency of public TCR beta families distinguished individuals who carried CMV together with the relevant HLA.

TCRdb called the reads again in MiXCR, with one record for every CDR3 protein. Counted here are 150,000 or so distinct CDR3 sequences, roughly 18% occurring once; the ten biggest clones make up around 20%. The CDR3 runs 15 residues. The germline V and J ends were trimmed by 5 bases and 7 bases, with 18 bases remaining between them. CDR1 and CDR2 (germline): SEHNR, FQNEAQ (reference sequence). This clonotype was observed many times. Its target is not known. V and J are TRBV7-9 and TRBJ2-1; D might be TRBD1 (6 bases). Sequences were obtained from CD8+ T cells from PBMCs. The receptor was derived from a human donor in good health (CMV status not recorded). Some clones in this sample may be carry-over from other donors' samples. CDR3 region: CASSLRTDQENEQFF. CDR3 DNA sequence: TGTGCCAGCAGCCTCCGGACAGACCAAGAGAATGAGCAGTTCTTC.